A selection of T cell receptor beta chains follows, all from one sample in a study of blood T cell repertoires in COVID-19. The assay was immunoSEQ multiplex PCR, and TCRdb's table has in-frame clones only and misses some. Altogether about 150,000 clones are present, 65% to 85% being singletons, with the ten largest covering approximately 8.6%. Material: peripheral blood. All receptors derive from a middle-aged man with active or convalescent COVID-19. Both conserved end residues are part of each CDR3. D genes are given only for firm matches. Clone size is shown for a subset of rows, as once, few, many or a class of expanded clone.

abundance	j_gene	d_gene	v_gene	CDR3aa	CDR3nt
NA	TRBJ2-5	TRBD1	TRBV7-2	CASSQQGAGETQYF	TGTGCCAGCAGCCAACAGGGGGCTGGAGAGACCCAGTACTTC
NA	TRBJ2-6	NA	TRBV25-1	CASSQGVTGANVLTF	TGTGCCAGCAGTCAAGGAGTTACTGGGGCCAACGTCCTGACTTTC
NA	TRBJ2-1	NA	TRBV27	CASSPPGTNEQFF	TGTGCCAGCAGTCCACCAGGTACGAATGAGCAGTTCTTC
NA	TRBJ2-7	NA	TRBV20-1	CSARPSYEQYF	TGCAGTGCTAGACCCAGCTACGAGCAGTACTTC
once	TRBJ2-2	NA	TRBV5-6	CASSLGLVVKNTGELFF	TGTGCCAGCAGCTTGGGTCTAGTAGTGAAGAACACCGGGGAGCTGTTTTTT
NA	TRBJ1-4	TRBD1	TRBV12-3/TRBV12-4	CASDDREEEKLFF	TGTGCCAGCGATGACAGGGAGGAGGAAAAACTGTTTTTT
NA	TRBJ2-3	TRBD2	TRBV9	CASSGASGERDTQYF	TGTGCCAGCAGCGGTGCTAGCGGGGAGAGAGATACGCAGTATTTT
once	TRBJ2-1	TRBD2	TRBV7-3	CASSLAGGYNEQFF	TGTGCCAGCAGCCTAGCGGGAGGATACAATGAGCAGTTCTTC
NA	TRBJ2-3	TRBD1	TRBV6-5	CASRVGQGSTDTQYF	TGTGCCAGCAGAGTCGGACAGGGGTCGACAGATACGCAGTATTTT
NA	TRBJ2-7	NA	TRBV27	CASSYPGLYEQYF	TGTGCCAGCAGTTATCCGGGATTATACGAGCAGTACTTC
few	TRBJ1-2	NA	TRBV5-6	CASSLAAGPGSYTF	TGTGCCAGCAGCTTGGCTGCGGGACCGGGAAGCTACACCTTC
NA	TRBJ2-5	TRBD2	TRBV7-2	CASSLTGRVETQYF	TGTGCCAGCAGCTTAACCGGGAGGGTGGAGACCCAGTACTTC
NA	TRBJ1-2	TRBD1	TRBV6-2/TRBV6-3	CASSPTGAFVLANYGYTF	TGTGCCAGCAGCCCGACAGGGGCCTTCGTTTTAGCTAACTATGGCTACACCTTC
NA	TRBJ2-3	NA	TRBV3-1/TRBV3-2	CASSQVQDTQYF	TGTGCCAGCAGCCAAGTTCAAGATACGCAGTATTTT
once	TRBJ1-3	NA	TRBV5-5	CASSLTAGDSHTIYF	TGTGCCAGCAGCTTGACCGCAGGGGATAGTCACACCATATATTTT